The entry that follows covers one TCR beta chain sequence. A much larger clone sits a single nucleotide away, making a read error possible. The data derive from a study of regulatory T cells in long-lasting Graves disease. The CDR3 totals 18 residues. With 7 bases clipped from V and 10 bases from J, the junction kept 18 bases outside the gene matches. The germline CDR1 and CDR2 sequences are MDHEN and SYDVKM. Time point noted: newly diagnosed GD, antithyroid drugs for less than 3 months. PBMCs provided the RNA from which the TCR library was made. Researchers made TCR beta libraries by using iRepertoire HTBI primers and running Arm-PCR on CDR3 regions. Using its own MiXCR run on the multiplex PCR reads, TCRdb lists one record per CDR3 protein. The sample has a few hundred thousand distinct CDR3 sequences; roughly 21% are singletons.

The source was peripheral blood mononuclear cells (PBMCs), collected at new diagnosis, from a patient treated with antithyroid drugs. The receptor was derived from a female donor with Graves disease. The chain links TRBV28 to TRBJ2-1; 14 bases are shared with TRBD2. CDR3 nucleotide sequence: TGTGCCAGCAACTCCCCTAGAGGGACTAGCGGGAGCTCCTACGAGCAGTTCTTC. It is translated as CASNSPRGTSGSSYEQFF.